This T cell receptor (beta chain) was captured in a study of shared clonotypes between healthy human individuals. The V gene end was trimmed by 6 bases and the J gene end by 4 bases; junction bases not matched to a gene: 5. This CDR3 is 14 amino acids long. Germline CDR1 SGHDN, CDR2 FVKESK. The DNA input per sorted-subset replicate PCR was roughly 0.2 ug, corresponding to 25,000 to 30,000 T cell genomes. The table came from immunoSEQ multiplex PCR; TCRdb's copy has only in-frame clones and leaves some out. In the table there are fewer than 2.5 million clones, approximately 93% of which are singletons. Whole-study findings and limits: All-four-donor shared clonotypes had higher generation probabilities than non-shared clonotypes did.

As concerns this clone: Its specificity is not known.

The sequence came from a man aged 18 to 30 in good health. Some clones in this sample may be carry-over from other donors' samples. Sample: naive CD4+ T cells from PBMCs. Subset noted: CD45RA+ positively selected. The chain carries TRBV14 and TRBJ2-2; TRBD1 agrees at 7 bases. The CDR3 loop is CASRLTGFTGELFF. The CDR3 nucleotides are TGTGCCAGCAGACTGACAGGGTTCACCGGGGAGCTGTTTTTT.